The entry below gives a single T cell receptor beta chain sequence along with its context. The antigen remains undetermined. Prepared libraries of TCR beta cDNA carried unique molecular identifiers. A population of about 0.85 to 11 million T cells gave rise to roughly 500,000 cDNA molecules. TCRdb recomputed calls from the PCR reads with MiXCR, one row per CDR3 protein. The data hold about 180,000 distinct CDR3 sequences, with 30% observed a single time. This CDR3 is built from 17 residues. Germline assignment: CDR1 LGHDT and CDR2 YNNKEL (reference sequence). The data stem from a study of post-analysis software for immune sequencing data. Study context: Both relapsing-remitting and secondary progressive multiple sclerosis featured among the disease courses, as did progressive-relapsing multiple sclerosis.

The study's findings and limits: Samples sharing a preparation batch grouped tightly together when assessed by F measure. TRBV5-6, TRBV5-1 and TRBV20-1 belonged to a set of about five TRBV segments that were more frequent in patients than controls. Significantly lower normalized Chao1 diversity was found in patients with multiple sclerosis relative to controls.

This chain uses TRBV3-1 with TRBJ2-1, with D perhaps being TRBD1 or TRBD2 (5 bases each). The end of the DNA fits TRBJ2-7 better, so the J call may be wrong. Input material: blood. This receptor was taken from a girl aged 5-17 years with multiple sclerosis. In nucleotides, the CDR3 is TGTGCCAGCAGCCTGGGGGTGGGGCTCAGCTCCTACAATGAGCAGTACTTC. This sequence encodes CASSLGVGLSSYNEQYF.